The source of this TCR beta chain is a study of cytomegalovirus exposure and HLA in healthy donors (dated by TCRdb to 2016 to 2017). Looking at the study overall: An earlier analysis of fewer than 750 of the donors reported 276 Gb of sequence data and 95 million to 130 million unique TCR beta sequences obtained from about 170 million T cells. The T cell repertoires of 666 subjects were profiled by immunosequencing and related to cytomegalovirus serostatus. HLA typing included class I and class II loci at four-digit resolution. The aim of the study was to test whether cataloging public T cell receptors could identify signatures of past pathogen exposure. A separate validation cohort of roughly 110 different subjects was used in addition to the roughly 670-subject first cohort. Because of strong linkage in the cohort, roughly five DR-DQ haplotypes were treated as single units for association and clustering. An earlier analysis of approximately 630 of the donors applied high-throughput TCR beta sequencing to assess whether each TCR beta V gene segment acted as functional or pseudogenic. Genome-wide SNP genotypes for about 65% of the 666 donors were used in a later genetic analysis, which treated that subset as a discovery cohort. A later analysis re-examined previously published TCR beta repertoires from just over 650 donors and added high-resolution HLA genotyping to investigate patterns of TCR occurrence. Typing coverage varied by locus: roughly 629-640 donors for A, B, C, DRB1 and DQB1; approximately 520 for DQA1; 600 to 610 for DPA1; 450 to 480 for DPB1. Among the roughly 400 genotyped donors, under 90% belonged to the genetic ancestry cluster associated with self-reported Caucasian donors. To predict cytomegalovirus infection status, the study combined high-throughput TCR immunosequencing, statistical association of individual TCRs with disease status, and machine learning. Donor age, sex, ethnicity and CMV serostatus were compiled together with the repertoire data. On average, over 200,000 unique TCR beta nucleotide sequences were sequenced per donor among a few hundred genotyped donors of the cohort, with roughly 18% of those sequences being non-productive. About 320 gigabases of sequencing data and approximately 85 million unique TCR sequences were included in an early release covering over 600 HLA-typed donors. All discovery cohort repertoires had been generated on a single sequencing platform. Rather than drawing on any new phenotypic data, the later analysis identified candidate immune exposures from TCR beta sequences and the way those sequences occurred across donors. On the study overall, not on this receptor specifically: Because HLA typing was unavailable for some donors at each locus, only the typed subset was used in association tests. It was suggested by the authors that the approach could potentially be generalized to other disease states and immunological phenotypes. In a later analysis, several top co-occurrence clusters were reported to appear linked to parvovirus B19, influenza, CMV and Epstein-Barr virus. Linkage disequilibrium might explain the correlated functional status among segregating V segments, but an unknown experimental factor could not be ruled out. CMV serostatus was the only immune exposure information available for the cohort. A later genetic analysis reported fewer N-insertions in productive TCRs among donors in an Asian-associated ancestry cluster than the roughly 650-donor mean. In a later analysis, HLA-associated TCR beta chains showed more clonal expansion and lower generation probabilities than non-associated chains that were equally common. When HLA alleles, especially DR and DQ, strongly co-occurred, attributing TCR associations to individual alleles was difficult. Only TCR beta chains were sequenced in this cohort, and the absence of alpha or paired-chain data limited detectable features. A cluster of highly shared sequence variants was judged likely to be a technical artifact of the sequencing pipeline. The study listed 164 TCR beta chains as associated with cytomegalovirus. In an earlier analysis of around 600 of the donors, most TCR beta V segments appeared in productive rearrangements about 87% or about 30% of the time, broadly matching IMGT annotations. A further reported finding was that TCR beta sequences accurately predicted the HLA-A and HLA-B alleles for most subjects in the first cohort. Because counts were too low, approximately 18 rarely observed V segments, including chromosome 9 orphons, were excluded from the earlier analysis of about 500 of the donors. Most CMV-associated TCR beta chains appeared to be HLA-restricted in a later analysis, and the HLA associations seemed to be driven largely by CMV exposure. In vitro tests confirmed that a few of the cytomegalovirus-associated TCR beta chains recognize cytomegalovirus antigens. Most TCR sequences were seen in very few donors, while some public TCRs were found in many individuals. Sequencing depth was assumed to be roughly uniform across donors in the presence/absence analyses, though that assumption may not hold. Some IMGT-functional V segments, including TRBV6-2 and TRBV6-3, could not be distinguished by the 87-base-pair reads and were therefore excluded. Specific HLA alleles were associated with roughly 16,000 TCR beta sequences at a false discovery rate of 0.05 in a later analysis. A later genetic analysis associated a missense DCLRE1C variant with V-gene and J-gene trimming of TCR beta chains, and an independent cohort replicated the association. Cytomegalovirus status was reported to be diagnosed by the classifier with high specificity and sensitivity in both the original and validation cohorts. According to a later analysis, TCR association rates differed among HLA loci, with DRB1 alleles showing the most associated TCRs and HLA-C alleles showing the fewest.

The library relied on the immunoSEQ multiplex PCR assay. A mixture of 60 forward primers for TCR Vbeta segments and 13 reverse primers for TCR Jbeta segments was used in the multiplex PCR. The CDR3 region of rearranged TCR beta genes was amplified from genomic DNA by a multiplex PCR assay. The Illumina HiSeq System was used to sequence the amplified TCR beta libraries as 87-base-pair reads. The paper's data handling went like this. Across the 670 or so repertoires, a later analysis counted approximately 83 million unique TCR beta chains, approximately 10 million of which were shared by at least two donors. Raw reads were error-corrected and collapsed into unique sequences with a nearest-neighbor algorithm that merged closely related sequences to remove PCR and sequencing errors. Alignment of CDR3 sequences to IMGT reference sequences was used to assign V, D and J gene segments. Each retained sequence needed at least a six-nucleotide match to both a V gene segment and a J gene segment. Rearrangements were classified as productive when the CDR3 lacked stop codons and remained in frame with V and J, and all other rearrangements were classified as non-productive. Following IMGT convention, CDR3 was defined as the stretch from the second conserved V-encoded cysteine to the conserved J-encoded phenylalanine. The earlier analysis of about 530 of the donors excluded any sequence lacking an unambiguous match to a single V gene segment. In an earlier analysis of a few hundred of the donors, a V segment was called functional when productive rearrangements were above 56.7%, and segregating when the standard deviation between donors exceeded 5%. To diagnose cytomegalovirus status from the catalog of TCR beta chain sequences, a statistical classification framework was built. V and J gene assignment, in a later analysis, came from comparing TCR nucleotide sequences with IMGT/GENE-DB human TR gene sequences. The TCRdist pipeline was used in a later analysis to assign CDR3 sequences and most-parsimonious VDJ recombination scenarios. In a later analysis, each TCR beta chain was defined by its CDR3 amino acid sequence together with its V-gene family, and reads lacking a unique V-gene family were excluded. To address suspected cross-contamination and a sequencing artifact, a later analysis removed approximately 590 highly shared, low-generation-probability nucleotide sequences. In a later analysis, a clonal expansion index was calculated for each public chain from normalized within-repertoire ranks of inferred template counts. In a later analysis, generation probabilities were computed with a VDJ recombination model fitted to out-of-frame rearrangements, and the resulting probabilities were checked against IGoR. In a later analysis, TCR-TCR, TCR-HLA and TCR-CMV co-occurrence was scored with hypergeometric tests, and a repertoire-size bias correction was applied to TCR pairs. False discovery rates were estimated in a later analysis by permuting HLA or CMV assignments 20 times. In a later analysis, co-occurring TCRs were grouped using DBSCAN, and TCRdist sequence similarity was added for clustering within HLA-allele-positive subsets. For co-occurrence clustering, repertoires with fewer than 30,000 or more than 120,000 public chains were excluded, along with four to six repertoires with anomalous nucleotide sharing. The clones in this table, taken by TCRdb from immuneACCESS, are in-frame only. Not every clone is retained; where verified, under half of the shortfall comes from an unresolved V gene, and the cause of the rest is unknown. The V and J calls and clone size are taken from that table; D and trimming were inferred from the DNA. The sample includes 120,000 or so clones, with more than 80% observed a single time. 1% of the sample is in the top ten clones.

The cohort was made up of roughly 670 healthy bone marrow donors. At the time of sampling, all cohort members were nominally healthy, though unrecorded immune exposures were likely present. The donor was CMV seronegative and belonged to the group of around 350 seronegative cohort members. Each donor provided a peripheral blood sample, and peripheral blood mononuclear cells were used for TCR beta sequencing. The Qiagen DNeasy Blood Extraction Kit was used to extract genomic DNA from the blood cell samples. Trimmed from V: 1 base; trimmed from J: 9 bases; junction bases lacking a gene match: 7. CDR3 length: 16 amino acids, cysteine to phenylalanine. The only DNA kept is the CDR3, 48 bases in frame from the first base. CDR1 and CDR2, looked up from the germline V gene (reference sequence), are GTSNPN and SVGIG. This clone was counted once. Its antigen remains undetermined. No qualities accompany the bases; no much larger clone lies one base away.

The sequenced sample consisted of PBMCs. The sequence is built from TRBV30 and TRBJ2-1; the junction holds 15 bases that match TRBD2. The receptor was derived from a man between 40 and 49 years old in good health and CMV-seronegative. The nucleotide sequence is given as TGTGCCTGGAGTGCACCGGGACTAGCGGGGGGCGCTGAGCAGTTCTTC. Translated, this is CAWSAPGLAGGAEQFF.